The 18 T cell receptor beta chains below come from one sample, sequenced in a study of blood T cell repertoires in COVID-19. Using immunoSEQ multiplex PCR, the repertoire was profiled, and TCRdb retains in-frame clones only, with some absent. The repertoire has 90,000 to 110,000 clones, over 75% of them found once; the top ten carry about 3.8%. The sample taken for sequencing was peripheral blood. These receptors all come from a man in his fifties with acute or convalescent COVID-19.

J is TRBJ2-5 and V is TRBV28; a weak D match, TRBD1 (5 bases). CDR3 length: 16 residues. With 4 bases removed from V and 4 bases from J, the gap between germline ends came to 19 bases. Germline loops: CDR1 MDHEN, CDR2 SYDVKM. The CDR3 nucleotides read TGTGCCAGCAGTTCTCCTTTCAGGGCTTCGGGAGAGACCCAGTACTTC. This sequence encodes CASSSPFRASGETQYF. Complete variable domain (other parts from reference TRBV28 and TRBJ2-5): DVKVTQSSRYLVKRTGEKVFLECVQDMDHENMFWYRQDPGLGLRLIYFSYDVKMKEKGDIPEGYSVSREKKERFSLILESASTNQTSMYLCASSSPFRASGETQYFGPGTRLLVL.

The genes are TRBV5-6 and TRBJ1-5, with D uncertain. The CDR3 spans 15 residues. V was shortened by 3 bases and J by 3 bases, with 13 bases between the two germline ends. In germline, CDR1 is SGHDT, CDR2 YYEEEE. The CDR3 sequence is CASSWAGGNNQPQHF. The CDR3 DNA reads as TGTGCCAGCAGCTGGGCAGGAGGAAACAATCAGCCCCAGCATTTT.

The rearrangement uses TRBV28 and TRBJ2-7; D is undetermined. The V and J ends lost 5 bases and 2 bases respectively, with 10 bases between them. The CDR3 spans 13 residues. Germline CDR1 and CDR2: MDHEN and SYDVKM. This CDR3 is CASSQSLTYEQYF. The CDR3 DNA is TGTGCCAGCAGTCAGTCCCTGACCTACGAGCAGTACTTC.

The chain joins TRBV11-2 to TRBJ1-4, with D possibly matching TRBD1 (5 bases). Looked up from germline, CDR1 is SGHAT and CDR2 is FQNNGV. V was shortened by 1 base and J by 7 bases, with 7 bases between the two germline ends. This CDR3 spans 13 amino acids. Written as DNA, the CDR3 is TGTGCCAGCAGCTTAGTTGGGGCTGAAAAACTGTTTTTT. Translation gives CASSLVGAEKLFF.

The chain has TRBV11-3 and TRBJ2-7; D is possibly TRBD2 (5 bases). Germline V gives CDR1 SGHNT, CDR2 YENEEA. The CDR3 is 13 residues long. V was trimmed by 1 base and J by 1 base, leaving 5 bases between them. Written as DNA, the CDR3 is TGTGCCAGCAGCTTAGGAGGGTCCTACGAGCAGTACTTC. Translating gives CASSLGGSYEQYF. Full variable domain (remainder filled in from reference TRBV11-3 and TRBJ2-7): EAGVVQSPRYKIIEKKQPVAFWCNPISGHNTLYWYLQNLGQGPELLIRYENEEAVDDSQLPKDRFSAERLKGVDSTLKIQPAELGDSAVYLCASSLGGSYEQYFGPGTRLTVT.

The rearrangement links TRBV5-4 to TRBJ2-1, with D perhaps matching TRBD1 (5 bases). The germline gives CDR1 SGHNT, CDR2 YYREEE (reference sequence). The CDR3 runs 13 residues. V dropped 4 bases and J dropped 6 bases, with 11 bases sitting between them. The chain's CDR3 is CASSLDSPNEQFF. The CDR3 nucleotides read TGTGCCAGCAGCCTTGACAGCCCCAATGAGCAGTTCTTC.

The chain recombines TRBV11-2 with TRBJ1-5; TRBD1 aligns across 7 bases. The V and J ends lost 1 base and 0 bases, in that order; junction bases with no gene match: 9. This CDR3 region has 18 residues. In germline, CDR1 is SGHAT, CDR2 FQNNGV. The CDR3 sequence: CASSLGGGQAYSNQPQHF. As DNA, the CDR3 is TGTGCCAGCAGCTTAGGAGGTGGACAGGCTTATAGCAATCAGCCCCAGCATTTT.

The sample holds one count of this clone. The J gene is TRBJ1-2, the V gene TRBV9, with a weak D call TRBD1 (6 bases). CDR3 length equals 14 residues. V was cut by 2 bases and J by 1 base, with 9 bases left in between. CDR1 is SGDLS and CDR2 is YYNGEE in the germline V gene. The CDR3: CASSVGGDNYGYTF. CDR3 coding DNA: TGTGCCAGCAGCGTTGGGGGCGATAACTATGGCTACACCTTC.

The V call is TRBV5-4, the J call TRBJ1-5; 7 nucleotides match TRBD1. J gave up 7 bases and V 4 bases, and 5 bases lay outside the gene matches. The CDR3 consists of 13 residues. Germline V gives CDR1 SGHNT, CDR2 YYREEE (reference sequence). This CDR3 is CASSNDREQPQHF. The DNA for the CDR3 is TGTGCCAGCAGCAACGACAGGGAACAGCCCCAGCATTTT.

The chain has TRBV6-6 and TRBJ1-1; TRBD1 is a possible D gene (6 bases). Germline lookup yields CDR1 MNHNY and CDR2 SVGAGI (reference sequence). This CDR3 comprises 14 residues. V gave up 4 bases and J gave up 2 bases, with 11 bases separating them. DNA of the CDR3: TGTGCCAGCAGTTTCCAGACAGGTAACACTGAAGCTTTCTTT. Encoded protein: CASSFQTGNTEAFF.

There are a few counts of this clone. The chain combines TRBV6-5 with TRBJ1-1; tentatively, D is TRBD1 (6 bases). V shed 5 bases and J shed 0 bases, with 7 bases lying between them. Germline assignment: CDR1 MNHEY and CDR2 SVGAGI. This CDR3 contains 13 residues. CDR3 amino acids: CASSHRVNTEAFF. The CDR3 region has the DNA TGTGCCAGCAGTCACAGGGTGAACACTGAAGCTTTCTTT.

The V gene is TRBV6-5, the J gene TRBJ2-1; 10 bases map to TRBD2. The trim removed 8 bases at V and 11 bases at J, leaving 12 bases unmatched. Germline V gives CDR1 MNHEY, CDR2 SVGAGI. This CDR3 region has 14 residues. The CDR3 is CASYEREGRGKQFF. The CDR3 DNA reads TGTGCCAGCTACGAGCGGGAGGGCCGGGGAAAGCAGTTCTTC.

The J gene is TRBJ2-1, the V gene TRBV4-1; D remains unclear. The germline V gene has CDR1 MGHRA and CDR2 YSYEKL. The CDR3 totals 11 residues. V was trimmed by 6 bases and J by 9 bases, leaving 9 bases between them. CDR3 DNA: TGCGCCAGCAGTCGAGGAAGTGAGCAGTTCTTC. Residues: CASSRGSEQFF.

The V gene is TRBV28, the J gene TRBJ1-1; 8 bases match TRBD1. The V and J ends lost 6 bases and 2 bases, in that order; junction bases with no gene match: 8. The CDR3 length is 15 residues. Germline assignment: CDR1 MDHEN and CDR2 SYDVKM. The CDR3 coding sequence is TGTGCCAGCAGGACTTCCGGGACAGGCAACACTGAAGCTTTCTTT. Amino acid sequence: CASRTSGTGNTEAFF.

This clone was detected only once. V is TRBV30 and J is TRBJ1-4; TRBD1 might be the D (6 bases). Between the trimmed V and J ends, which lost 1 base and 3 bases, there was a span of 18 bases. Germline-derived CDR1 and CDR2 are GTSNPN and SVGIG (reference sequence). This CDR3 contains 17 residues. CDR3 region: CAWSAHEAGAANEKLFF. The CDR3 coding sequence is TGTGCCTGGAGTGCACATGAGGCGGGGGCGGCTAATGAAAAACTGTTTTTT.

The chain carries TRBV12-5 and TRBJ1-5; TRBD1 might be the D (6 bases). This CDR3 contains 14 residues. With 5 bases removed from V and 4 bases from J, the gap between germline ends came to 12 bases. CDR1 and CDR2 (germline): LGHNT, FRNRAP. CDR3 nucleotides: TGTGCTAGTGGTACAGGGTCCGATAATCAGCCCCAGCATTTT. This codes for CASGTGSDNQPQHF.

CDR3 DNA sequence: TGTGCCAGCAGCCCTAGTGGAGGGCTGTCCTACGAGCAGTACTTC. Its protein product is CASSPSGGLSYEQYF. The J gene is TRBJ2-7, the V gene TRBV9, with D maybe TRBD2 (6 bases). With 4 bases removed from V and 1 base from J, the gap between germline ends came to 15 bases. CDR3 length equals 15 residues. Germline CDR1 is SGDLS and CDR2 is YYNGEE.

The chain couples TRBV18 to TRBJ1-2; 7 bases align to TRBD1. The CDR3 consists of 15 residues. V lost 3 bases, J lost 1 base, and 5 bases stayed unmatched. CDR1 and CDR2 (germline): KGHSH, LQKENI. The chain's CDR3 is CASSPGTAVNYGYTF. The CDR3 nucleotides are TGTGCCAGCTCACCCGGGACAGCAGTTAACTATGGCTACACCTTC. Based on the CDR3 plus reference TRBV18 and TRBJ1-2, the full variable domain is NAGVMQNPRHLVRRRGQEARLRCSPMKGHSHVYWYRQLPEEGLKFMVYLQKENIIDESGMPKERFSAEFPKEGPSILRIQQVVRGDSAAYFCASSPGTAVNYGYTFGSGTRLTVV.